These 21 T cell receptor beta chains originate from one sample sequenced in a study of patients and donors after allogeneic stem cell transplantation. Via MiXCR, TCRdb re-called the RT-PCR reads, giving one row per CDR3 protein. Of over 400,000 distinct CDR3 sequences in the sample, approximately 16% were seen once. The specimen sequenced was blood, either unsorted or a sorted T cell fraction (not recorded which). These receptors came from a human donor who was either an allogeneic HSCT recipient or a stem cell or donor lymphocyte infusion donor (not recorded which). It is not recorded whose cells these are; they may come from a transplant donor.

In this sample, this clonotype turned up a few times. V and J are TRBV27 and TRBJ2-5; D unclear. This CDR3 comprises 15 residues. The V gene's germline CDR1 is MNHEY and CDR2 SMNVEV (reference sequence). V was cut by 5 bases and J by 2 bases, with 15 bases left in between. The CDR3 DNA sequence: TGTGCCAGCAGTCCACTATGGGAACTTCAAGAGACCCAGTACTTC. It is translated as CASSPLWELQETQYF.

The rearrangement joins TRBV21-1 to TRBJ2-3. TRBV21-1 is flagged as a pseudogene. This CDR3 region has 12 residues. The CDR3 loop is CASIQPTDTQYF. The CDR3 bases are TGTGCCAGCATACAGCCCACAGATACGCAGTATTTT.

The chain combines TRBV7-7 with TRBJ2-2; possible D gene TRBD1, 6 bases. CDR1 is SSHAT and CDR2 is FNYEAQ in the germline V gene (reference sequence). Trimming cost V 1 base and J 4 bases, with 10 bases left between them. This CDR3 has 15 amino acids. The CDR3 loop reads CASSLGTGSTGELFF. The CDR3 DNA reads TGTGCCAGCAGCTTAGGAACAGGGAGCACCGGGGAGCTGTTTTTT.

The sample holds a few counts of this clonotype. V gene TRBV3-1 combines with J gene TRBJ2-6; D is perhaps TRBD1 (6 bases). CDR3 length: 20 amino acids. Trimming shortened V by 1 base and J by 0 bases, and 19 bases separated the two germline ends. Germline-derived CDR1 and CDR2 are LGHDT and YNNKEL (reference sequence). The CDR3 protein is CASSQVGQPVLVSGANVLTF. The CDR3 nucleotides read TGTGCCAGCAGCCAAGTAGGACAGCCTGTCCTAGTCTCTGGGGCCAACGTCCTGACTTTC.

This clonotype has at least ten counts. The V call is TRBV29-1, the J call TRBJ2-5; D uncertain. The length of the CDR3 is 15 residues. CDR1 and CDR2 (germline): SQVTM, ANQGSEA. The germline V and J ends were trimmed by 8 bases and 5 bases, with 24 bases remaining between them. CDR3 residues: CSSYRRVGTVETQYF. CDR3 DNA: TGCAGCTCCTATCGAAGGGTCGGTACGGTTGAGACCCAGTACTTC.

V is TRBV12-3 or TRBV12-4 and J is TRBJ2-7; D possibly corresponds to TRBD2 (6 bases). V lost 3 bases and J 6 bases, leaving 12 bases between the germline ends. The CDR3 covers 13 residues. CDR3 loop: CASSFAEGVEQYF. The CDR3 DNA reads TGTGCCAGCAGTTTTGCGGAGGGCGTCGAGCAGTACTTC.

This clonotype was seen a few times. The V and J genes are TRBV4-1 and TRBJ2-5; no clear D. The germline V gene encodes CDR1 MGHRA and CDR2 YSYEKL. Trimming left V 1 base short and J 4 bases short, with 7 bases between. The CDR3 sequence is 13 residues long. The CDR3 region has the DNA TGCGCCAGCAGCCAAGTAGCCGGAGAGACCCAGTACTTC. It specifies CASSQVAGETQYF.

The chain is built from TRBV7-2 and TRBJ1-5, with a tentative D call TRBD1 (6 bases). The V gene's germline CDR1 is SGHTA and CDR2 FQGNSA. The CDR3 runs to 15 residues. Trimming took 1 base from V and 4 from J, leaving 11 bases between them. The CDR3 here is CASSLVGQKNQPQHF. CDR3 in DNA: TGTGCCAGCAGCTTAGTAGGACAGAAAAATCAGCCCCAGCATTTT.

The chain is built from TRBV6-2 or TRBV6-3 and TRBJ2-2; 9 nucleotides match TRBD2. The CDR3 extends over 17 amino acids. V was pared by 2 bases and J by 1 base, with 5 bases of the junction left unmatched. The germline V gene encodes CDR1 MNHEY and CDR2 SVGEGT. This CDR3 reads CASSYPGSGGNTGELFF. CDR3 coding DNA: TGTGCCAGCAGTTACCCGGGTAGCGGGGGGAACACCGGGGAGCTGTTTTTT.

This clonotype was seen repeatedly, ten times or more. The chain recombines TRBV5-1 with TRBJ2-3, with D perhaps matching TRBD1 or TRBD2 (5 bases each). CDR1 and CDR2 (germline): SGHRS, YFSETQ. The CDR3 runs 13 residues. V was clipped by 4 bases and J by 6 bases, with 12 bases between them. The CDR3 nucleotides read TGCGCCAGCAGCCGGGGCTCCCAGGATACGCAGTATTTT. Translation gives CASSRGSQDTQYF. The entire variable domain, with the rest obtained from reference TRBV5-1 and TRBJ2-3, is as follows: KAGVTQTPRYLIKTRGQQVTLSCSPISGHRSVSWYQQTPGQGLQFLFEYFSETQRNKGNFPGRFSGRQFSNSRSEMNVSTLELGDSALYLCASSRGSQDTQYFGPGTRLTVL.

In this sample, this clonotype turned up a few times. V usage is TRBV20-1 and J usage is TRBJ1-6; 9 bases align to TRBD1. The CDR3 loop spans 15 amino acids. Germline lookup yields CDR1 DFQATT and CDR2 SNEGSKA (reference sequence). V shed 1 base, J shed 10 bases, and the junction held 8 bases outside the gene matches. The CDR3 loop reads CSARASGTGISPLHF. CDR3 coding DNA: TGCAGTGCTAGAGCCTCCGGGACAGGGATATCACCCCTCCACTTT.

The rearrangement links TRBV20-1 to TRBJ2-3; D is perhaps TRBD1 or TRBD2 (5 bases each). Trimming removed 3 bases from V and 3 bases from J, with 13 bases in between. The CDR3 loop spans 14 amino acids. The V gene's germline CDR1 is DFQATT and CDR2 SNEGSKA (reference sequence). CDR3 in amino acids: CSASVGDGTDTQYF. As DNA, the CDR3 is TGCAGTGCTAGTGTCGGGGACGGAACAGATACGCAGTATTTT.

This clonotype was recorded a few times. The chain carries TRBV20-1 and TRBJ1-5; unclear D gene. The V gene lost 1 base and the J gene lost 3 bases, with 7 bases spanning the gap. The CDR3 runs to 13 residues. The germline V gene has CDR1 DFQATT and CDR2 SNEGSKA (reference sequence). The CDR3 reads CSARVGHNQPQHF. CDR3 sequence (DNA): TGCAGTGCTAGAGTCGGGCACAATCAGCCCCAGCATTTT.

This clonotype was found a few times. The V call is TRBV27, the J call TRBJ2-1; maybe TRBD1 (7 bases). Germline V gives CDR1 MNHEY, CDR2 SMNVEV (reference sequence). V was shortened by 11 bases and J by 1 base, with 18 bases between the two germline ends. The CDR3 consists of 15 residues. CDR3 coding DNA: TGTGCCGGGGAGGACAGGAACATGTCCTACAATGAGCAGTTCTTC. Amino acids: CAGEDRNMSYNEQFF.

The rearrangement links TRBV3-1 to TRBJ2-6; a weak D match, TRBD1 (6 bases). The ends were cut back, 5 bases at V and 0 bases at J, with 17 bases in the middle. CDR3 length equals 18 residues. Germline loops: CDR1 LGHDT, CDR2 YNNKEL (reference sequence). CDR3 coding DNA: TGTGCCAGCAGCTCCCTACAGGGATCCCTCTCTGGGGCCAACGTCCTGACTTTC. Protein: CASSSLQGSLSGANVLTF.

Many counts were recorded for this clonotype. The V gene is TRBV24-1, the J gene TRBJ2-3; D gene unclear. This CDR3 has 12 amino acids. Germline V gene data show CDR1 as KGHDR and CDR2 as SFDVKD. V lost 6 bases to trimming and J lost 6 bases, with 9 bases between them. The DNA of the CDR3 is TGTGCCACCAGTAGCCCCATGGATACGCAGTATTTT. Translation gives CATSSPMDTQYF.

This sequence joins TRBV20-1 and TRBJ2-5, with TRBD2 matching 14 bases. Germline CDR1 reads DFQATT; CDR2 reads SNEGSKA (reference sequence). CDR3 length: 14 residues. With V trimmed by 7 bases and J by 5 bases, 6 bases remained unmatched. The CDR3 bases are TGCAGTGGACTAGCGGGGGGGAAGGAGGAGACCCAGTACTTC. This encodes CSGLAGGKEETQYF.

This clonotype occurred many times. The gene calls are TRBV24-1 and TRBJ2-1; 7 nucleotides line up with TRBD2. Germline V gene sequence: CDR1 KGHDR, CDR2 SFDVKD. The CDR3 runs 16 residues. The J segment lost 3 bases and the V segment lost 3 bases, leaving 7 bases of the junction unmatched. In DNA form, the CDR3 reads TGTGCCACCAGTGATGCGGGGGACCTATTCTACAATGAGCAGTTCTTC. Residues: CATSDAGDLFYNEQFF.

CDR3 nucleotides: TGTGCCTGGAGGCCGCTCCTTCTAGCGGGTGTCTACAATGAGCAGTTCTTC. Residues: CAWRPLLLAGVYNEQFF. The chain combines TRBV30 with TRBJ2-1; 8 bases match TRBD2. The CDR3 consists of 17 residues. Germline values: CDR1 GTSNPN, CDR2 SVGIG (reference sequence). V lost 3 bases and J lost 3; bases outside the gene matches: 13.

This clonotype was detected ten times or more. V is TRBV9 and J is TRBJ2-3; D remains unclear. This CDR3 is 14 amino acids long. The germline V and J ends were trimmed by 4 bases and 2 bases, with 11 bases remaining between them. The germline gives CDR1 SGDLS, CDR2 YYNGEE. DNA of the CDR3: TGTGCCAGCAGCCCCGGACGGTACACAGATACGCAGTATTTT. Residues: CASSPGRYTDTQYF.

The chain recombines TRBV14 with TRBJ2-1; 9 bases match TRBD2. V shed 4 bases and J 6 bases; nucleotides not matched to a gene: 10. Germline V gene data show CDR1 as SGHDN and CDR2 as FVKESK. The CDR3 contains 16 residues. The CDR3 reads CASSPLIRRGGNEQFF. In nucleotides, the CDR3 is TGTGCCAGCAGCCCATTAATAAGGCGGGGGGGCAATGAGCAGTTCTTC. Complete variable domain (other parts from reference TRBV14 and TRBJ2-1): EAGVTQFPSHSVIEKGQTVTLRCDPISGHDNLYWYRRVMGKEIKFLLHFVKESKQDESGMPNNRFLAERTGGTYSTLKVQPAELEDSGVYFCASSPLIRRGGNEQFFGPGTRLTVL.